The 2 T cell receptor beta chains below were found in one sample sequenced in a study of lymphopenia after photon versus proton radiotherapy. Data came from immunoSEQ multiplex PCR; TCRdb stores just in-frame clones and leaves some out. The repertoire has about 4,900 clones, about 91% of them found once; the top ten carry 20% to 25%. The sequenced sample was peripheral blood, obtained from a patient treated with photon-based radiotherapy. These receptor sequences come from an older man with cholangiocarcinoma.

V gene TRBV11-2 combines with J gene TRBJ2-5, with 9 bases that match TRBD2. The V gene's germline CDR1 is SGHAT and CDR2 FQNNGV. The V gene end was trimmed by 1 base and the J gene end by 5 bases; junction bases not matched to a gene: 8. There are 16 residues in the CDR3. CDR3 nucleotides: TGTGCCAGCAGCTTAGTAACGGGAAGCGGGGGGGAGACCCAGTACTTC. Translation: CASSLVTGSGGETQYF.

J is TRBJ2-5 and V is TRBV7-3; 9 positions match TRBD1. Germline V lookup: CDR1 SGHTA, CDR2 FQGTGA. V gave up 6 bases and J gave up 5 bases; unmatched junction bases: 10. This CDR3 is built from 15 residues. CDR3 nucleotides: TGTGCCAGCAGTTCAACAGGGGGCGCGGGGGAGACCCAGTACTTC. Protein product: CASSSTGGAGETQYF.